The 8 T cell receptor beta chains below were found in one sample sequenced in a study of blood T cell repertoires in COVID-19. Here immunoSEQ multiplex PCR was the method, and the copy in TCRdb shows in-frame clones only, minus some. The table has under 250,000 clones, approximately 86% seen once; the top ten hold just over 0.7%. Sequencing was done on a sample of peripheral blood. The receptors come from a man between 35 and 55 years old with acute or convalescent COVID-19.

The chain has TRBV7-2 and TRBJ1-4; no clear D. The germline V gene has CDR1 SGHTA and CDR2 FQGNSA. The length of the CDR3 is 15 residues. Trimming took off 3 bases at V and 0 bases at J, with 8 bases between the two ends. The CDR3 sequence is CASSLAVATNEKLFF. The CDR3 DNA follows: TGTGCCAGCAGCTTGGCGGTTGCAACTAATGAAAAACTGTTTTTT.

This clone was counted once. V usage is TRBV15 and J usage is TRBJ2-5; no firm D call. Per the germline V gene, CDR1 is LNHNV and CDR2 is YYDKDF (reference sequence). The CDR3 covers 15 residues. Trimming stripped 3 bases from V and 0 bases from J, with 11 bases between. For the CDR3, the DNA is TGTGCCACCAGCAGGGCACTGGGCTACCAAGAGACCCAGTACTTC. Protein sequence: CATSRALGYQETQYF. Full variable domain (missing parts from reference TRBV15 and TRBJ2-5): DAMVIQNPRYQVTQFGKPVTLSCSQTLNHNVMYWYQQKSSQAPKLLFHYYDKDFNNEADTPDNFQSRRPNTSFCFLDIRSPGLGDTAMYLCATSRALGYQETQYFGPGTRLLVL.

This chain connects TRBV27 to TRBJ2-1; D uncertain. Trimming left V 6 bases short and J 0 bases short, with 15 bases between. The CDR3 is 16 amino acids. CDR1 MNHEY and CDR2 SMNVEV come from the germline V gene (reference sequence). The chain's CDR3 is CASRTRGLSSYNEQFF. CDR3 DNA sequence: TGTGCCAGCAGAACTCGAGGCCTTAGCTCCTACAATGAGCAGTTCTTC.

The chain joins TRBV27 to TRBJ1-1; tentative D call: TRBD1 (5 bases). Germline CDR1 MNHEY, CDR2 SMNVEV (reference sequence). The CDR3 length is 16 residues. V dropped 5 bases and J dropped 0 bases, with 16 bases sitting between them. CDR3 coding DNA: TGTGCCAGCAGTAGCAGGGTGTTCTTGATGAACACTGAAGCTTTCTTT. Protein: CASSSRVFLMNTEAFF.

The chain combines TRBV7-9 with TRBJ2-1, with a possible D match to TRBD2 (6 bases). The V end was cut by 5 bases, the J end by 1 base, with 15 bases between. Germline CDR1 reads SEHNR; CDR2 reads FQNEAQ (reference sequence). The CDR3 sequence is 16 residues long. CDR3 in amino acids: CASSHNGGSSYNEQFF. CDR3 in DNA: TGTGCCAGCAGCCATAACGGGGGTTCTTCCTACAATGAGCAGTTCTTC.

V and J are TRBV19 and TRBJ1-2; unclear D gene. Germline loops: CDR1 LNHDA, CDR2 SQIVND (reference sequence). Trimming shortened V by 3 bases and J by 5 bases, and 13 bases separated the two germline ends. CDR3 length: 14 residues. CDR3 sequence: CASSIQDGPYGYTF. As DNA, the CDR3 is TGTGCCAGTAGTATCCAAGATGGGCCTTATGGCTACACCTTC.

This chain joins TRBV19 and TRBJ2-5, with TRBD1 matching 7 bases. With 10 bases clipped from V and 4 bases from J, the junction kept 12 bases outside the gene matches. CDR1 is LNHDA, CDR2 SQIVND, per germline (reference sequence). The CDR3 is 14 residues long. The CDR3: CATRGRGRGETQYF. The CDR3 DNA follows: TGTGCCACTAGGGGGCGAGGCAGGGGAGAGACCCAGTACTTC. Based on the CDR3 plus reference TRBV19 and TRBJ2-5, the full variable domain is DGGITQSPKYLFRKEGQNVTLSCEQNLNHDAMYWYRQDPGQGLRLIYYSQIVNDFQKGDIAEGYSVSREKKESFPLTVTSAQKNPTAFYLCATRGRGRGETQYFGPGTRLLVL.

This chain connects TRBV11-3 to TRBJ2-7; 7 bases match TRBD1. The junction had 9 bases not matched to a gene; V was cut back by 5 bases and J by 5 bases. The CDR3 sequence is 14 residues long. The germline gives CDR1 SGHNT, CDR2 YENEEA. CDR3 amino acids: CASSPRNRGHEQYF. The DNA for the CDR3 is TGTGCCAGCAGCCCTAGGAACAGGGGCCACGAGCAGTACTTC. Drawing the rest from reference TRBV11-3 and TRBJ2-7, the complete variable domain is EAGVVQSPRYKIIEKKQPVAFWCNPISGHNTLYWYLQNLGQGPELLIRYENEEAVDDSQLPKDRFSAERLKGVDSTLKIQPAELGDSAVYLCASSPRNRGHEQYFGPGTRLTVT.